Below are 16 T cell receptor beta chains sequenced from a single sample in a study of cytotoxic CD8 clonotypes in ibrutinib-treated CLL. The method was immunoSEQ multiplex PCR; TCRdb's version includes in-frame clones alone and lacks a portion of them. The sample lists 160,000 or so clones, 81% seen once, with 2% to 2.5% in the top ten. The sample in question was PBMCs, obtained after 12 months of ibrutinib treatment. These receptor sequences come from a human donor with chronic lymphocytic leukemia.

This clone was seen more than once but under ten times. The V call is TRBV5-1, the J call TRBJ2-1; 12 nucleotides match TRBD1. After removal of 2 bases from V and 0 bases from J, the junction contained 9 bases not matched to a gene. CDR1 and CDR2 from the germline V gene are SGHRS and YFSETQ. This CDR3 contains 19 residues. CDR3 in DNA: TGCGCCAGCAGCTTAGGGACAGGGGGCTCCTTGAGCTCCTACAATGAGCAGTTCTTC. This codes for CASSLGTGGSLSSYNEQFF. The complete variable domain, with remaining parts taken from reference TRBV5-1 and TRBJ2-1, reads KAGVTQTPRYLIKTRGQQVTLSCSPISGHRSVSWYQQTPGQGLQFLFEYFSETQRNKGNFPGRFSGRQFSNSRSEMNVSTLELGDSALYLCASSLGTGGSLSSYNEQFFGPGTRLTVL.

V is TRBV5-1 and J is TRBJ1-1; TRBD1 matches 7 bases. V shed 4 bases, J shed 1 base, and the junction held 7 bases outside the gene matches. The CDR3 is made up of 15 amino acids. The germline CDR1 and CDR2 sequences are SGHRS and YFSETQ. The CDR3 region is CASSTQQGTNTEAFF. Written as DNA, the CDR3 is TGCGCCAGCAGCACCCAACAGGGGACGAACACTGAAGCTTTCTTT. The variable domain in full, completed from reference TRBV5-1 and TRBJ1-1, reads KAGVTQTPRYLIKTRGQQVTLSCSPISGHRSVSWYQQTPGQGLQFLFEYFSETQRNKGNFPGRFSGRQFSNSRSEMNVSTLELGDSALYLCASSTQQGTNTEAFFGQGTRLTVV.

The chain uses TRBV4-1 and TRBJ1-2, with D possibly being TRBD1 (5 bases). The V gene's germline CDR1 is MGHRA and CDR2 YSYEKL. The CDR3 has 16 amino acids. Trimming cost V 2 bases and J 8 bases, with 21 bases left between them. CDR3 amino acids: CASSQSGTAQSQGYTF. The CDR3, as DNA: TGCGCCAGCAGCCAATCCGGGACGGCCCAATCACAGGGCTACACCTTC.

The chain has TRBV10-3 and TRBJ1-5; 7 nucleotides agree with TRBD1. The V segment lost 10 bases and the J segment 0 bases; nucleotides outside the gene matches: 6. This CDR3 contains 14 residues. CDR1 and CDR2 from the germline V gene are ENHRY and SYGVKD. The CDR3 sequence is CATAGTASNQPQHF. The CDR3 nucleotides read TGTGCCACAGCAGGGACAGCTAGCAATCAGCCCCAGCATTTT.

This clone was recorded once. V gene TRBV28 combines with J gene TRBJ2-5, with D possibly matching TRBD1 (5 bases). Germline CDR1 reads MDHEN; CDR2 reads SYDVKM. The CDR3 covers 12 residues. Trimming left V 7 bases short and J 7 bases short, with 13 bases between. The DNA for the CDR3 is TGTGCCAGCACCAGGGCGGCCGGGACCCAGTACTTC. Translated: CASTRAAGTQYF.

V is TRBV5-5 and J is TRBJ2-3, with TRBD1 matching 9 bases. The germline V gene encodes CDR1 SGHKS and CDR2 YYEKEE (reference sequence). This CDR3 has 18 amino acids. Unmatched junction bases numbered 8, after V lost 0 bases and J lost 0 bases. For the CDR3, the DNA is TGTGCCAGCAGCTTGGCCGGGTGGGGGACAGGGAGCACAGATACGCAGTATTTT. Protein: CASSLAGWGTGSTDTQYF.

The CDR3 DNA reads TGTGCCAGCAGCCAAGACGGAGGCTCCCGTGAAAAACTGTTTTTT. Encoded protein: CASSQDGGSREKLFF. This chain uses TRBV4-2 with TRBJ1-4; D is unclear. The germline V gene encodes CDR1 LGHNA and CDR2 YNFKEQ. The CDR3 runs 15 residues. V was cut by 0 bases and J by 7 bases, with 12 bases left in between.

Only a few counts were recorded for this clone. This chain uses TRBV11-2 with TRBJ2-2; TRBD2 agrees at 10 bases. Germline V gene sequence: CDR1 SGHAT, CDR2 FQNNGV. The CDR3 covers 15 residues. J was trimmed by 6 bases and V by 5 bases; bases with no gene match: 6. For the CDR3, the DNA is TGTGCCAGCAGCCCGCTAGCGGGAGCCCCCGGGGAGCTGTTTTTT. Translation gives CASSPLAGAPGELFF.

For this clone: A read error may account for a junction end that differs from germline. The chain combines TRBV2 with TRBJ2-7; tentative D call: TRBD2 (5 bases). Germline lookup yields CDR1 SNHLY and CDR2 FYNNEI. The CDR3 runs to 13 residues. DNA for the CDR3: TGTGCCAGCAGGGAAGGACGGGGAAACGAGCAGTACTTC. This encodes CASREGRGNEQYF.

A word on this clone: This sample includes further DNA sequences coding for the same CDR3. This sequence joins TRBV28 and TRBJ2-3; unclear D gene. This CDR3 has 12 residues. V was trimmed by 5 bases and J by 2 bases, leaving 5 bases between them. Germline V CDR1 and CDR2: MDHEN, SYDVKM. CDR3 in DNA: TGTGCCAGCAGTCCGAACACAGATACGCAGTATTTT. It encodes CASSPNTDTQYF.

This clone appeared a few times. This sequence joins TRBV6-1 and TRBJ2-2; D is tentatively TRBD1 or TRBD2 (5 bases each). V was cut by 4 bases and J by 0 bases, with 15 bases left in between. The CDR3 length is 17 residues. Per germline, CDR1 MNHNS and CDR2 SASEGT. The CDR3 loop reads CASSVSGTASNTGELFF. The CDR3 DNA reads TGTGCCAGCAGTGTATCCGGGACGGCCTCGAACACCGGGGAGCTGTTTTTT.

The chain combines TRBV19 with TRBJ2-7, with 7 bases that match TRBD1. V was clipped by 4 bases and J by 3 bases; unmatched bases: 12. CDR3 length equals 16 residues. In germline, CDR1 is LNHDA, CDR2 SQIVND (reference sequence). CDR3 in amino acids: CASSKPSLPGGYEQYF. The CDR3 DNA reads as TGTGCCAGTAGTAAACCCTCCCTTCCAGGGGGCTACGAGCAGTACTTC.

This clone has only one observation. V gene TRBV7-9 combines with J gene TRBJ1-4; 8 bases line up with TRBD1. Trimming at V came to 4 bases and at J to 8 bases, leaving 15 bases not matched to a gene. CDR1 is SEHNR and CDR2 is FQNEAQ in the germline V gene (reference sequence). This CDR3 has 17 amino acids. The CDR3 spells CASSSTPGQGGREKLFF. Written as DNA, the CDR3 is TGTGCCAGCAGCTCCACACCCGGACAGGGAGGTAGAGAAAAACTGTTTTTT. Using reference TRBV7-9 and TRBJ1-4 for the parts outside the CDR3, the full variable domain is DTGVSQNPRHKITKRGQNVTFRCDPISEHNRLYWYRQTLGQGPEFLTYFQNEAQLEKSRLLSDRFSAERPKGSFSTLEIQRTEQGDSAMYLCASSSTPGQGGREKLFFGSGTQLSVL.

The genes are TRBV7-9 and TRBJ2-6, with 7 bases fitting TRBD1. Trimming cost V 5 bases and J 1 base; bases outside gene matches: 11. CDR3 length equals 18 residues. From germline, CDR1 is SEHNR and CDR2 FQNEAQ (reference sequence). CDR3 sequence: CASSTSTRQGSGANVLTF. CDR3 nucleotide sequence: TGTGCCAGCAGCACCTCGACCCGACAGGGTTCTGGGGCCAACGTCCTGACTTTC.

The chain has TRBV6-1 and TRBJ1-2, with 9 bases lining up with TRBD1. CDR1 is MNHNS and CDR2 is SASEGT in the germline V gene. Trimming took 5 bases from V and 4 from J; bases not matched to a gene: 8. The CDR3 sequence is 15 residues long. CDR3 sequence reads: CASSTRDRDGYGYTF. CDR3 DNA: TGTGCCAGCAGTACTCGGGACAGGGACGGCTATGGCTACACCTTC.

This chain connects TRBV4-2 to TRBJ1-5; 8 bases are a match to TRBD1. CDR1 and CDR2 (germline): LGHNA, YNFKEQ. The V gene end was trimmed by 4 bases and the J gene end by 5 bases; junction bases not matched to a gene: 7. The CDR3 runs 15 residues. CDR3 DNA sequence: TGTGCCAGCAGCCGAGTGGACAGGGTAGATCAGCCCCAGCATTTT. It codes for CASSRVDRVDQPQHF.